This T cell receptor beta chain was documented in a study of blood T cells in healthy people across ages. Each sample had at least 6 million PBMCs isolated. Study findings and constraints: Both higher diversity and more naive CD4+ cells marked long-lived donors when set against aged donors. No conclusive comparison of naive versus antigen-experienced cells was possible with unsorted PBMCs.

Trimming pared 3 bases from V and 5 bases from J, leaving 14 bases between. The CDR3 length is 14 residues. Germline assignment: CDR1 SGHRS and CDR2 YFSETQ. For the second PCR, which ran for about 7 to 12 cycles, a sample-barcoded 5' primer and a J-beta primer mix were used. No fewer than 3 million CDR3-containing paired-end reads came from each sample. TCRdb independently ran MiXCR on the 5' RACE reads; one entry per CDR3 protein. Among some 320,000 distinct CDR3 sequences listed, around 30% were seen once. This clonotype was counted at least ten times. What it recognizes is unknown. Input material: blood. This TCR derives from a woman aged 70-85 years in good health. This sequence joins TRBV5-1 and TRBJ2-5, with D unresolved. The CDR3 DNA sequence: TGCGCCAGCAGCTCCAGACAAAGCGAGGAGACCCAGTACTTC. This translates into CASSSRQSEETQYF.